Listed here are 24 T cell receptor beta chains from one sample, sequenced in a study of OX40 agonist ivuxolimab in advanced cancers. The protocol was immunoSEQ multiplex PCR, while the TCRdb copy is restricted to in-frame clones and leaves out a portion. The sample shows some 99,000 clones, approximately 83% of them seen only once. The sequenced sample was CD4+ or CD8+ T cells sorted from blood, obtained in a trial of the OX40 agonist ivuxolimab. These TCRs come from an adult with an advanced solid tumor such as melanoma, head and neck, liver or kidney cancer.

This clone was counted between two and nine times. V and J are TRBV6-5 and TRBJ1-2; D is unresolved. Germline assignment: CDR1 MNHEY and CDR2 SVGAGI. CDR3 length: 14 residues. Trimming took off 0 bases at V and 8 bases at J, with 13 bases between the two ends. The CDR3 DNA follows: TGTGCCAGCAGTTACTCGACGGACGGAACGGGCTACACCTTC. Its translation is CASSYSTDGTGYTF.

The chain recombines TRBV9 with TRBJ1-1; tentatively, D is TRBD1 (6 bases). The V and J ends lost 0 bases and 3 bases respectively, with 12 bases between them. The CDR3 length is 15 residues. Looked up from germline, CDR1 is SGDLS and CDR2 is YYNGEE. The CDR3 DNA sequence: TGTGCCAGCAGCGTAGTCCAGGAGGGGGACACTGAAGCTTTCTTT. Amino acids: CASSVVQEGDTEAFF. Supplemented by reference TRBV9 and TRBJ1-1, the full variable domain reads DSGVTQTPKHLITATGQRVTLRCSPRSGDLSVYWYQQSLDQGLQFLIQYYNGEERAKGNILERFSAQQFPDLHSELNLSSLELGDSALYFCASSVVQEGDTEAFFGQGTRLTVV.

This chain connects TRBV19 to TRBJ2-5; TRBD1 or TRBD2 may be the D gene (6 bases each). CDR1 and CDR2 (germline): LNHDA, SQIVND (reference sequence). CDR3 length: 18 amino acids. The V end was cut by 3 bases, the J end by 5 bases, with 25 bases between. In nucleotides, the CDR3 is TGTGCCAGTAGTATGAGAGGATTAGGGGGAGGCAAGACGGAGACCCAGTACTTC. Translated, it gives CASSMRGLGGGKTETQYF.

The chain links TRBV20-1 to TRBJ2-1, with D perhaps TRBD2 (7 bases). CDR1 DFQATT and CDR2 SNEGSKA come from the germline V gene (reference sequence). V was shortened by 6 bases and J by 14 bases, with 17 bases between the two germline ends. The CDR3 has 11 residues. The CDR3 spells CSARGAAMEFF. DNA for the CDR3: TGCAGTGCCCGGGGGGCTGCAATGGAGTTCTTC.

This sequence joins TRBV28 and TRBJ2-3; 12 positions match TRBD2. Losses at the gene ends were 5 bases for V and 9 bases for J; bases not matched to a gene: 9. CDR1 and CDR2 from the germline V gene are MDHEN and SYDVKM. The CDR3 spans 15 residues. CDR3 sequence reads: CASSRGRTSGTTQYF. Here the CDR3 DNA reads TGTGCCAGCAGTAGGGGCCGGACTAGCGGGACGACGCAGTATTTT.

The gene calls are TRBV4-1 and TRBJ2-2, with 9 bases fitting TRBD1. This CDR3 is 18 amino acids long. Germline V gene lookup returns CDR1 MGHRA and CDR2 YSYEKL. J was trimmed by 6 bases and V by 4 bases; bases with no gene match: 15. CDR3 DNA sequence: TGCGCCAGCAGCCGTACCCTGGACGGGACAGGGCAACCCGGGGAGCTGTTTTTT. Its protein is CASSRTLDGTGQPGELFF.

V and J are TRBV7-2 and TRBJ1-2; TRBD1 agrees at 11 bases. Germline V CDR1 and CDR2: SGHTA, FQGNSA. Trimming cost V 7 bases and J 8 bases; bases outside gene matches: 12. The CDR3 covers 15 residues. The CDR3 sequence is CASTPAWTGGKGYTF. CDR3 DNA sequence: TGTGCCAGCACCCCAGCGTGGACAGGGGGCAAAGGCTACACCTTC.

The chain combines TRBV5-1 with TRBJ2-5; D gene ambiguous. V was trimmed by 3 bases and J by 5 bases, leaving 14 bases between them. The CDR3 consists of 14 residues. Germline lookup yields CDR1 SGHRS and CDR2 YFSETQ. CDR3 nucleotides: TGCGCCAGCAGCTATCAAGCCGTGGCGGAGACCCAGTACTTC. It translates to CASSYQAVAETQYF.

The chain couples TRBV7-3 to TRBJ1-4; D gene unclear. The CDR3 runs to 14 residues. Trimming removed 5 bases from V and 3 bases from J, with 10 bases in between. Per germline, CDR1 SGHTA and CDR2 FQGTGA. The CDR3 loop is CASSRLYANEKLFF. DNA for the CDR3: TGTGCCAGCAGCCGCCTCTACGCTAATGAAAAACTGTTTTTT.

V usage is TRBV21-1 and J usage is TRBJ2-7; the table assigns TRBD2, which was not confirmed against the DNA. TRBV21-1 is given as a pseudogene. The CDR3 has 16 residues. The CDR3 here is CASSPIEVAGGGEQYF. CDR3 DNA: TGTGCCAGCAGCCCTATTGAGGTAGCGGGCGGAGGTGAGCAGTACTTC.

In DNA, the CDR3 is TGTGCCAGCAGTTACGACGGTTCCTATGGCTACACCTTC. It yields the protein CASSYDGSYGYTF. The chain has TRBV6-5 and TRBJ1-2, with unresolved D. The germline V gene has CDR1 MNHEY and CDR2 SVGAGI. V was trimmed by 2 bases and J by 4 bases, leaving 8 bases between them. The CDR3 is 13 amino acids.

The chain uses TRBV11-3 and TRBJ2-1; tentative D call: TRBD2 (5 bases). Deletions cut 4 bases from V and 5 bases from J, with 9 bases between. Germline V gene lookup returns CDR1 SGHNT and CDR2 YENEEA. The CDR3 spans 13 residues. The CDR3: CASSSSRDNEQFF. The DNA of the CDR3 is TGTGCCAGCAGCTCCTCGAGGGACAATGAGCAGTTCTTC.

The chain links TRBV7-9 to TRBJ2-5; D remains unclear. Germline loops: CDR1 SEHNR, CDR2 FQNEAQ (reference sequence). Trimming removed 4 bases from V and 5 bases from J, with 11 bases in between. The CDR3 runs to 13 residues. The DNA of the CDR3 is TGTGCCAGCAGCTCCCGCTACGTGGAGACCCAGTACTTC. Encoded protein: CASSSRYVETQYF. Drawing the rest from reference TRBV7-9 and TRBJ2-5, the complete variable domain is DTGVSQNPRHKITKRGQNVTFRCDPISEHNRLYWYRQTLGQGPEFLTYFQNEAQLEKSRLLSDRFSAERPKGSFSTLEIQRTEQGDSAMYLCASSSRYVETQYFGPGTRLLVL.

The CDR3 region is CASNPRGPSGYYEQYF. As DNA, the CDR3 is TGTGCCAGCAACCCCAGGGGGCCCTCTGGATACTACGAGCAGTACTTC. The chain has TRBV5-6 and TRBJ2-7, with 8 nucleotides matching TRBD1. The germline V gene encodes CDR1 SGHDT and CDR2 YYEEEE. The ends lost 6 bases at V and 3 bases at J; junction bases unmatched: 14. The CDR3 has 16 residues.

The sample holds one count of this clone. The J gene is TRBJ2-2, the V gene TRBV5-5; unclear D gene. Trimming removed 4 bases at V and 1 base at J, with 14 bases between. CDR1 and CDR2 (germline): SGHKS, YYEKEE (reference sequence). The CDR3 sequence is 16 residues long. CDR3 nucleotide sequence: TGTGCCAGCAGCGTCCTCGGCGGCAAGAACACCGGGGAGCTGTTTTTT. Translated, it gives CASSVLGGKNTGELFF.

The chain carries TRBV10-1 and TRBJ2-1; D is undetermined. The CDR3 is made up of 15 amino acids. Germline V CDR1 and CDR2: WNHNN, SYGVQD (reference sequence). Trimming took off 5 bases at V and 6 bases at J, with 17 bases between the two ends. The CDR3 DNA follows: TGCGCCAGCAGTCTCTCGGTTGGTGGCCTCAATGAGCAGTTCTTC. Its translation is CASSLSVGGLNEQFF.

CDR3: CASSREPQETQYF. The CDR3 DNA follows: TGTGCCAGCTCCCGGGAACCCCAAGAGACCCAGTACTTC. The chain recombines TRBV7-6 with TRBJ2-5; a possible D gene is TRBD2 (5 bases). CDR1 and CDR2 (germline): SGHVS, FNYEAQ. V was shortened by 8 bases and J by 1 base, with 11 bases between the two germline ends. This CDR3 has 13 amino acids.

This chain joins TRBV30 and TRBJ2-7; TRBD1 matches at 10 bases. CDR1 is GTSNPN and CDR2 is SVGIG in the germline V gene (reference sequence). V trimming: 4 bases; J trimming: 6 bases; junction bases outside the gene matches: 3. The CDR3 totals 12 residues. In DNA, the CDR3 is TGTGCCTGGATGACAGGGGGCTCCGAGCAGTACTTC. Encoded protein: CAWMTGGSEQYF.

The chain is built from TRBV5-6 and TRBJ1-5; D is uncertain. V shed 0 bases and J shed 4 bases, with 8 bases lying between them. CDR1 is SGHDT, CDR2 YYEEEE, per germline. CDR3 length: 14 amino acids. CDR3 sequence (DNA): TGTGCCAGCAGCTTGGTTGGAGCAAATCAGCCCCAGCATTTT. It yields the protein CASSLVGANQPQHF.

This clone appeared a few times. The chain recombines TRBV30 with TRBJ1-2; possibly TRBD1 for D (6 bases). CDR3 length equals 12 residues. Germline V gene sequence: CDR1 GTSNPN, CDR2 SVGIG (reference sequence). V lost 0 bases and J lost 4, with 6 bases in between. CDR3 sequence (DNA): TGTGCCTGGAGTGTAGGGGGCTATGGCTACACCTTC. Encoded protein: CAWSVGGYGYTF.

This clone has just a few counts. The V gene is TRBV19, the J gene TRBJ1-1, with D unclear. The CDR3 loop spans 13 amino acids. CDR1 is LNHDA and CDR2 is SQIVND in the germline V gene (reference sequence). The ends were cut back, 4 bases at V and 0 bases at J, with 6 bases in the middle. The CDR3: CASSNGLNTEAFF. The CDR3 region has the DNA TGTGCCAGTAGTAATGGACTGAACACTGAAGCTTTCTTT.

This rearrangement joins TRBV18 to TRBJ2-7, with 7 bases identical to TRBD2. Germline V CDR1 and CDR2: KGHSH, LQKENI. V lost 1 base and J lost 7; bases outside the gene matches: 16. The CDR3 length is 17 residues. As DNA, the CDR3 is TGTGCCAGCTCACCACTGGCGGGAGCGGGATCGGTACTTGAGCAGTACTTC. Protein product: CASSPLAGAGSVLEQYF.

The rearrangement uses TRBV7-2 and TRBJ2-3; possible D gene TRBD2, 6 bases. V shed 5 bases and J shed 1 base, with 13 bases lying between them. The CDR3 has 15 amino acids. Germline V gene lookup returns CDR1 SGHTA and CDR2 FQGNSA. CDR3: CASSPPGVRTDTQYF. CDR3 DNA sequence: TGTGCCAGCAGCCCCCCGGGGGTCCGCACAGATACGCAGTATTTT.

This chain uses TRBV9 with TRBJ2-1; 11 bases match TRBD2. This CDR3 has 15 amino acids. Germline loops: CDR1 SGDLS, CDR2 YYNGEE. V was clipped by 2 bases and J by 10 bases; unmatched bases: 8. The CDR3 DNA reads as TGTGCCAGCAGCGTCGGTAGCGGGGGGGCCAACGAGCAGTTCTTC. It specifies CASSVGSGGANEQFF.